This T cell receptor (beta chain) was recorded in a study of T cells after yellow fever vaccination. Background on the study: With SMART-Seq v4 Ultra Low Input, the fractions containing low cell numbers were prepared. General study findings and limits: Clonotypes shared by both compartments, CD4 and CD8, made up a small share. Contamination by abundant bulk-population clonotypes could be present in FACS-sorted repertoires.

This CDR3 has 16 residues. V lost 5 bases and J 2 bases, leaving 17 bases between the germline ends. TCRdb ran MiXCR on the 5' RACE reads and lists one entry per CDR3 protein. The sample has a few hundred thousand distinct CDR3 sequences; around a sixth are singletons. Remarks on this clonotype: Its cognate antigen is unknown.

The clonotype was recovered from a man aged 18 to 35 who received the YFV17D yellow fever vaccine. The chain has TRBV12-3 or TRBV12-4 and TRBJ2-3; tentative D call: TRBD1 (6 bases). Sequencing was performed on PBMCs, taken 4 to 6 days after the first yellow fever vaccination. The DNA for the CDR3 is TGTGCCAGCAGTCGCGCCAGGGGCACCCCCACAGATACGCAGTATTTT. Amino acid sequence: CASSRARGTPTDTQYF.